Below are 10 T cell receptor beta chains sequenced from a single sample in a study of blood T cell repertoires in COVID-19. Here immunoSEQ multiplex PCR was the method, and the copy in TCRdb shows in-frame clones only, minus some. Among roughly 180,000 clones listed, roughly 90% were seen once. Sequencing input: peripheral blood. The receptors originated from a man between 65 and 85 years old with active or convalescent COVID-19.

This rearrangement joins TRBV2 to TRBJ2-7; 9 bases agree with TRBD1. Germline lookup yields CDR1 SNHLY and CDR2 FYNNEI. CDR3 length: 15 residues. V dropped 4 bases and J dropped 3; count of bases not matched to a gene: 7. This CDR3 is CASSALGTGNYEQYF. In DNA, the CDR3 is TGTGCCAGCAGTGCATTAGGGACAGGGAACTACGAGCAGTACTTC.

The chain is built from TRBV28 and TRBJ2-7; 7 nucleotides agree with TRBD1. V shed 7 bases, J shed 1 base, and the junction held 4 bases outside the gene matches. This CDR3 comprises 13 residues. CDR1 and CDR2 (germline): MDHEN, SYDVKM. CDR3 DNA: TGTGCCAGCAAGGGGACAGCATCCTACGAGCAGTACTTC. This encodes CASKGTASYEQYF.

V usage is TRBV14 and J usage is TRBJ1-1; D is perhaps TRBD1 (5 bases). V lost 2 bases and J lost 5, with 12 bases in between. The CDR3 runs to 14 residues. Looked up from germline, CDR1 is SGHDN and CDR2 is FVKESK. The CDR3 protein is CASSQRGARTEAFF. The DNA for the CDR3 is TGTGCCAGCAGCCAAAGGGGCGCCAGGACTGAAGCTTTCTTT.

This clone was counted a single time. J is TRBJ1-2 and V is TRBV6-2 or TRBV6-3; D ambiguous. The CDR3 is 11 amino acids. The V and J ends lost 5 bases and 6 bases respectively, with 7 bases between them. Germline V lookup: CDR1 MNHEY, CDR2 SVGEGT. For the CDR3, the DNA is TGTGCCAGCAGTGAGGATAATGGCTACACCTTC. Its translation: CASSEDNGYTF.

CDR3 coding DNA: TGTGCCAGTCGATCCGCCCCCGGACACAAGAACTATGGCTACACCTTC. Translating it yields CASRSAPGHKNYGYTF. This chain links TRBV19 with TRBJ1-2; tentatively, D is TRBD1 (5 bases). Germline loops: CDR1 LNHDA, CDR2 SQIVND (reference sequence). The CDR3 runs to 16 residues. Trimming stripped 8 bases from V and 2 bases from J, with 21 bases between.

This chain connects TRBV18 to TRBJ2-7, with a weak D call TRBD2 (6 bases). The V end was cut by 2 bases, the J end by 2 bases, with 10 bases between. This CDR3 has 14 amino acids. The germline CDR1 and CDR2 sequences are KGHSH and LQKENI. In DNA, the CDR3 is TGTGCCAGCTCACCAAGGGAGGTCACCTACGAGCAGTACTTC. This gives the protein CASSPREVTYEQYF.

J is TRBJ1-2 and V is TRBV10-3; D gene uncertain. The germline gives CDR1 ENHRY, CDR2 SYGVKD. Trimming stripped 7 bases from V and 2 bases from J, with 14 bases between. This CDR3 region has 14 residues. Written as DNA, the CDR3 is TGTGCCATCACTTCAGACAAACGCAACTATGGCTACACCTTC. Translating gives CAITSDKRNYGYTF.

This clone appeared many times. This chain uses TRBV9 with TRBJ2-3; D is uncertain. CDR1 and CDR2 (germline): SGDLS, YYNGEE. The CDR3 length is 12 residues. The germline V and J ends were trimmed by 7 bases and 6 bases, with 12 bases remaining between them. The CDR3 region is CASSRNADTQYF. For the CDR3, the DNA is TGTGCCAGCTCCAGGAACGCGGATACGCAGTATTTT.

The V call is TRBV5-1, the J call TRBJ2-3; TRBD2 matches at 13 bases. In germline, CDR1 is SGHRS, CDR2 YFSETQ. With 2 bases clipped from V and 2 bases from J, the junction kept 2 bases outside the gene matches. This CDR3 region has 16 residues. CDR3 in DNA: TGCGCCAGCAGCTTCGGGACTAGCGGGATCACAGATACGCAGTATTTT. It specifies CASSFGTSGITDTQYF.

The chain combines TRBV5-4 with TRBJ2-5; TRBD1 matches at 9 bases. Trimming at V came to 4 bases and at J to 5 bases, leaving 9 bases not matched to a gene. From germline, CDR1 is SGHNT and CDR2 YYREEE (reference sequence). The CDR3 totals 15 residues. The CDR3 protein is CASSHRDRVGETQYF. The CDR3 nucleotides are TGTGCCAGCAGCCACCGGGACAGGGTGGGCGAGACCCAGTACTTC.